What follows are 18 T cell receptor beta chains derived from one specimen sequenced in a study of shared clonotypes between healthy human individuals. TCRdb's copy holds only in-frame clones and misses some; the assay was immunoSEQ multiplex PCR. Here the sample spans 800,000 to 1,200,000 clones, about 80% being singletons. The sequenced sample consisted of memory CD4+ T cells from PBMCs. Described subset: CD45RA-negative fraction. The receptor set was obtained from a young man in good health. Some clones in this sample may be carry-over from other donors' samples.

The V call is TRBV5-1, the J call TRBJ2-5; TRBD1 matches 8 bases. J lost 5 bases, V lost 7 bases, and 7 bases had no gene match. CDR3 length equals 13 residues. CDR1 is SGHRS and CDR2 is YFSETQ in the germline V gene. This CDR3 reads CASWQGAGETQYF. CDR3 in DNA: TGCGCCAGCTGGCAGGGGGCAGGGGAGACCCAGTACTTC.

The V call is TRBV28, the J call TRBJ1-1, with TRBD1 matching over 8 bases. Unmatched junction bases numbered 6, after V lost 5 bases and J lost 1 base. The CDR3 covers 15 residues. Germline V CDR1 and CDR2: MDHEN, SYDVKM. CDR3 region: CASSGWDRPNTEAFF. In DNA, the CDR3 is TGTGCCAGCAGTGGCTGGGACAGGCCGAACACTGAAGCTTTCTTT.

The J gene is TRBJ2-7, the V gene TRBV10-3; 9 nucleotides match TRBD2. The CDR3 is 16 residues long. Per germline, CDR1 ENHRY and CDR2 SYGVKD. J gave up 7 bases and V 0 bases, and 10 bases lay outside the gene matches. The CDR3 bases are TGTGCCATCAGTGAGTCGACCAGGGCCGCGGGGGGGGAGCAGTACTTC. This encodes CAISESTRAAGGEQYF.

The rearrangement links TRBV20-1 to TRBJ2-7, with 10 bases aligning to TRBD2. Germline-derived CDR1 and CDR2 are DFQATT and SNEGSKA (reference sequence). This CDR3 is 11 amino acids long. The J segment lost 7 bases and the V segment lost 6 bases, leaving 3 bases of the junction unmatched. The CDR3 DNA reads TGCAGTGCCCCACTAGCGGGGGAGCAGTACTTC. Its translation is CSAPLAGEQYF.

The chain employs TRBV11-3 and TRBJ1-1; D is unclear. The CDR3 extends over 14 amino acids. V was cut by 2 bases and J by 1 base, with 8 bases left in between. Germline loops: CDR1 SGHNT, CDR2 YENEEA. The chain's CDR3 is CASSLHGGNTEAFF. The CDR3 DNA sequence: TGTGCCAGCAGCTTACACGGCGGGAACACTGAAGCTTTCTTT. Complete variable domain (other parts from reference TRBV11-3 and TRBJ1-1): EAGVVQSPRYKIIEKKQPVAFWCNPISGHNTLYWYLQNLGQGPELLIRYENEEAVDDSQLPKDRFSAERLKGVDSTLKIQPAELGDSAVYLCASSLHGGNTEAFFGQGTRLTVV.

This clone was found once. The CDR3 region has the DNA TGTGCCAGCAGCTTAGGTACGGGAGGTAGCACAGATACGCAGTATTTT. Translation gives CASSLGTGGSTDTQYF. The genes are TRBV11-3 and TRBJ2-3; 7 bases line up with TRBD2. J gave up 0 bases and V 1 base, and 4 bases lay outside the gene matches. From germline, CDR1 is SGHNT and CDR2 YENEEA. CDR3 size: 16 residues. The full variable domain, in which reference TRBV11-3 and TRBJ2-3 provide the parts outside the CDR3, is EAGVVQSPRYKIIEKKQPVAFWCNPISGHNTLYWYLQNLGQGPELLIRYENEEAVDDSQLPKDRFSAERLKGVDSTLKIQPAELGDSAVYLCASSLGTGGSTDTQYFGPGTRLTVL.

V gene TRBV15 combines with J gene TRBJ2-6; D call uncertain. The germline V and J ends were trimmed by 2 bases and 1 base, with 6 bases remaining between them. Germline V gives CDR1 LNHNV, CDR2 YYDKDF (reference sequence). CDR3 length: 15 amino acids. The CDR3 loop reads CATSRPISGANVLTF. The CDR3 nucleotides are TGTGCCACCAGCAGACCTATTTCTGGGGCCAACGTCCTGACTTTC.

The rearrangement links TRBV29-1 to TRBJ1-5; TRBD1 matches 7 bases. This CDR3 has 14 residues. Germline assignment: CDR1 SQVTM and CDR2 ANQGSEA. V was pared by 3 bases and J by 5 bases, with 7 bases of the junction left unmatched. In DNA form, the CDR3 reads TGCAGCGTTGAGGAGGGGGCTGGAGATCAGCCCCAGCATTTT. It translates to CSVEEGAGDQPQHF.

The chain has TRBV4-3 and TRBJ1-2; D gene ambiguous. The V gene lost 0 bases and the J gene lost 4 bases, with 12 bases spanning the gap. Germline CDR1 and CDR2: LGHNA and YSLEER. The CDR3 is 15 amino acids. The CDR3: CASSQDLSDGYGYTF. DNA of the CDR3: TGCGCCAGCAGCCAAGACTTATCAGACGGCTATGGCTACACCTTC.

The chain couples TRBV7-3 to TRBJ1-2; D is unresolved. The ends were cut back, 2 bases at V and 6 bases at J, with 10 bases in the middle. CDR3 size: 13 residues. CDR1 is SGHTA and CDR2 is FQGTGA in the germline V gene. CDR3 residues: CASSLVAGNGYTF. The CDR3, as DNA: TGTGCCAGCAGCTTAGTGGCAGGCAATGGCTACACCTTC.

This clone was seen a few times. J is TRBJ2-1 and V is TRBV4-1, with 11 bases matching TRBD2. Trimming at V came to 0 bases and at J to 1 base, leaving 17 bases not matched to a gene. CDR3 length: 22 amino acids. In germline, CDR1 is MGHRA, CDR2 YSYEKL. CDR3 loop: CASSQDLGVGTSGLLSYNEQFF. CDR3 in DNA: TGCGCCAGCAGCCAAGATTTGGGGGTTGGGACTAGCGGACTCTTATCCTACAATGAGCAGTTCTTC.

Note on this clone: Additional DNA sequences in this sample encode the identical CDR3. The chain recombines TRBV14 with TRBJ2-3, with D perhaps TRBD1 (5 bases). Trimming left V 3 bases short and J 3 bases short, with 16 bases between. Germline CDR1 SGHDN, CDR2 FVKESK. The CDR3 is 16 residues long. Here the CDR3 reads CASSQPGQSPTDTQYF. The CDR3 coding sequence is TGTGCCAGCAGCCAGCCCGGACAATCACCTACAGATACGCAGTATTTT.

The chain joins TRBV5-1 to TRBJ2-1, with D uncertain. The CDR3 length is 13 residues. The ends were cut back, 0 bases at V and 6 bases at J, with 7 bases in the middle. Germline CDR1 is SGHRS and CDR2 is YFSETQ. CDR3 bases: TGCGCCAGCAGCTTGGGGCTAGTCAATGAGCAGTTCTTC. Its translation is CASSLGLVNEQFF.

The chain joins TRBV6-1 to TRBJ1-3, with D possibly being TRBD1 (5 bases). The CDR3 length is 13 residues. The V end was cut by 1 base, the J end by 5 bases, with 6 bases between. Germline CDR1 reads MNHNS; CDR2 reads SASEGT. The CDR3 DNA follows: TGTGCCAGCAGTGAAGGGGGGAGAAACACCATATATTTT. It yields the protein CASSEGGRNTIYF.

J is TRBJ1-3 and V is TRBV9; D ambiguous. V was cut by 2 bases and J by 0 bases, with 12 bases left in between. The CDR3 has 16 amino acids. Germline V gene lookup returns CDR1 SGDLS and CDR2 YYNGEE. CDR3 sequence reads: CASSVWGGGSGNTIYF. In DNA, the CDR3 is TGTGCCAGCAGCGTCTGGGGAGGAGGCTCTGGAAACACCATATATTTT.

This clone was seen a handful of times. The rearrangement links TRBV28 to TRBJ2-7, with 7 bases aligning to TRBD1. The V gene's germline CDR1 is MDHEN and CDR2 SYDVKM. The V and J ends lost 6 bases and 2 bases, in that order; junction bases with no gene match: 10. This CDR3 comprises 15 residues. In DNA, the CDR3 is TGTGCCAGCAGCACCGTCCGGGACAGAGCCTACGAGCAGTACTTC. Amino acids: CASSTVRDRAYEQYF.

The sample holds one count of this clone. The V gene is TRBV7-8, the J gene TRBJ2-7; TRBD2 aligns across 8 bases. Germline CDR1 SGHVS, CDR2 FQNEAQ. The CDR3 contains 14 residues. V shed 3 bases and J 0 bases; nucleotides not matched to a gene: 1. DNA of the CDR3: TGTGCCAGCAGCTTGCGGGAGGACTCCTACGAGCAGTACTTC. Translated, it gives CASSLREDSYEQYF.

The rearrangement links TRBV30 to TRBJ1-1; no clear D gene. The V and J ends lost 0 bases and 1 base respectively, with 6 bases between them. CDR1 and CDR2 from the germline V gene are GTSNPN and SVGIG (reference sequence). CDR3 length: 13 residues. CDR3 sequence reads: CAWSVKPNTEAFF. The CDR3 nucleotides read TGTGCCTGGAGTGTGAAACCGAACACTGAAGCTTTCTTT.